Detailed here is one T cell receptor beta chain. This sample was included in a study of blood T cell repertoires in COVID-19. At the level of the study: Italy, Spain and the United States were the sources of the convalescent and acute COVID-19 samples. T cells, B-cell-depleted T cells, or PBMCs provided the cDNA or gDNA that served as material.

Original data processing: Estimates of nucleated cell counts were drawn from the amplification of reference gene primers. Measured with immunoSEQ multiplex PCR; TCRdb has only the in-frame clones, and not every one. That table furnishes V, J and clone size, whereas the DNA furnished D and trimming. The sample yields 84,000 or so clones, around 90% seen once. Losses at the gene ends were 5 bases for V and 4 bases for J; bases not matched to a gene: 14. The length of the CDR3 is 17 residues. Looked up from germline, CDR1 is SEHNR and CDR2 is FQNEAQ (reference sequence). The sequenced sample consisted of peripheral blood. J is TRBJ1-1 and V is TRBV7-9; 9 bases agree with TRBD1. This TCR was sampled from a man between 70 and 80 years old with acute or convalescent COVID-19. The CDR3 DNA is TGTGCCAGCAGCAAAGAACCGGGACAGGGCGGTGGCACTGAAGCTTTCTTT. This gives the protein CASSKEPGQGGGTEAFF. Full variable domain (rest looked up from reference TRBV7-9 and TRBJ1-1): DTGVSQNPRHKITKRGQNVTFRCDPISEHNRLYWYRQTLGQGPEFLTYFQNEAQLEKSRLLSDRFSAERPKGSFSTLEIQRTEQGDSAMYLCASSKEPGQGGGTEAFFGQGTRLTVV.